A single sample gave rise to the 4 T cell receptor beta chains below, sequenced in a study of preoperative IRX-2 immunotherapy in early breast cancer. The treatment: preoperative locoregional IRX-2 cytokine immunotherapy. Sequencing used immunoSEQ multiplex PCR; TCRdb keeps in-frame clones, though not all of them. This table has around 35,000 clones, 90% to 95% appearing once. Sample acquisition took place from a patient treated with IRX-2 immunotherapy. These receptors all come from a human donor with breast cancer.

V usage is TRBV11-1 and J usage is TRBJ2-6; D unresolved. V gave up 3 bases and J gave up 0 bases, with 9 bases separating them. Germline values: CDR1 SGHAT, CDR2 FQDESV (reference sequence). The CDR3 has 16 residues. CDR3 bases: TGTGCCAGCAGCTTTATCCCTAGCTCTGGGGCCAACGTCCTGACTTTC. Translating gives CASSFIPSSGANVLTF.

This clone was recorded only once. The chain joins TRBV6-4 to TRBJ2-1; D unclear. Trimming removed 7 bases from V and 10 bases from J, with 14 bases in between. The CDR3 spans 12 residues. From germline, CDR1 is MRHNA and CDR2 SNTAGT. This CDR3 reads CASIDTRKEQFF. The CDR3 bases are TGTGCCAGCATAGACACTCGCAAAGAGCAGTTCTTC.

This clone was seen once. The J gene is TRBJ2-7, the V gene TRBV19; TRBD1 agrees at 11 bases. CDR1 is LNHDA and CDR2 is SQIVND in the germline V gene (reference sequence). The CDR3 is made up of 16 amino acids. V trimming: 4 bases; J trimming: 2 bases; junction bases outside the gene matches: 7. CDR3 sequence (DNA): TGTGCCAGTAGTACCGGACAGGGGGCGTCCCCCTACGAGCAGTACTTC. It is translated as CASSTGQGASPYEQYF. Full variable domain (remainder filled in from reference TRBV19 and TRBJ2-7): DGGITQSPKYLFRKEGQNVTLSCEQNLNHDAMYWYRQDPGQGLRLIYYSQIVNDFQKGDIAEGYSVSREKKESFPLTVTSAQKNPTAFYLCASSTGQGASPYEQYFGPGTRLTVT.

V gene TRBV5-5 combines with J gene TRBJ1-5, with D possibly matching TRBD1 (5 bases). This CDR3 contains 18 residues. Germline V gene data show CDR1 as SGHKS and CDR2 as YYEKEE (reference sequence). The V gene lost 1 base and the J gene lost 4 bases, with 21 bases spanning the gap. CDR3 amino acids: CASSLQPAIWRGNQPQHF. The CDR3, as DNA: TGTGCCAGCAGCTTGCAACCCGCAATTTGGCGGGGGAATCAGCCCCAGCATTTT.